This entry lists 26 T cell receptor beta chains sequenced from one sample in a study of blood T cell repertoires in COVID-19. TCRdb keeps only in-frame clones here, not all; method: immunoSEQ multiplex PCR. The data hold roughly 230,000 clones, with less than 85% observed a single time. The sample comprised peripheral blood. The receptor set was obtained from a woman older than 75 with acute or convalescent COVID-19.

This clone came up once. This rearrangement joins TRBV3-1 (or the pseudogene TRBV3-2) to TRBJ2-5; 13 bases align to TRBD2. The CDR3 contains 17 residues. Germline V CDR1 and CDR2: LGHDT, YNNKEL (reference sequence). Trimming took 0 bases from V and 7 from J; bases not matched to a gene: 8. For the CDR3, the DNA is TGTGCCAGCAGCCAAGATCCTGGACTAGCGGGGGTGCGGACCCAGTACTTC. This codes for CASSQDPGLAGVRTQYF.

The chain carries TRBV12-3 or TRBV12-4 and TRBJ1-2; the D is unclear. This CDR3 contains 12 residues. V shed 3 bases and J shed 8 bases, with 10 bases lying between them. The CDR3 region has the DNA TGTGCCAGCAGTTTTTGGCGAGGGGGCTACACCTTC. Residues: CASSFWRGGYTF.

V usage is TRBV5-1 and J usage is TRBJ2-3; TRBD1 or TRBD2 may be the D gene (6 bases each). This CDR3 comprises 18 residues. The V gene's germline CDR1 is SGHRS and CDR2 YFSETQ. V was shortened by 4 bases and J by 3 bases, with 24 bases between the two germline ends. The CDR3 sequence: CASSLGGGLKGKTDTQYF. For the CDR3, the DNA is TGCGCCAGCAGCCTGGGGGGCGGACTAAAGGGGAAGACAGATACGCAGTATTTT.

This rearrangement joins TRBV12-5 to TRBJ1-2; 7 bases line up with TRBD1. The CDR3 totals 13 residues. J lost 6 bases, V lost 4 bases, and 5 bases had no gene match. Germline lookup yields CDR1 LGHNT and CDR2 FRNRAP. Here the CDR3 reads CASGSEGANGYTF. Written as DNA, the CDR3 is TGTGCTAGTGGTTCGGAGGGGGCCAATGGCTACACCTTC.

The chain couples TRBV6-5 to TRBJ1-1; 11 positions match TRBD1. This CDR3 is 14 amino acids long. Per the germline V gene, CDR1 is MNHEY and CDR2 is SVGAGI. The J segment lost 7 bases and the V segment lost 4 bases, leaving 5 bases of the junction unmatched. The CDR3 spells CASSFRTGGIEAFF. CDR3 coding DNA: TGTGCCAGCAGTTTCCGGACAGGGGGCATTGAAGCTTTCTTT.

A few counts support this clone. The chain uses TRBV19 and TRBJ1-5; the D is unclear. The CDR3 consists of 13 residues. Germline values: CDR1 LNHDA, CDR2 SQIVND (reference sequence). The V and J ends lost 4 bases and 4 bases respectively, with 8 bases between them. CDR3 sequence (DNA): TGTGCCAGTAGTAAGAACCTAAATCAGCCCCAGCATTTT. Encoded protein: CASSKNLNQPQHF.

This clone was seen repeatedly, ten times or more. The chain combines TRBV5-1 with TRBJ2-1, with 8 bases matching TRBD2. CDR3 length: 15 residues. Looked up from germline, CDR1 is SGHRS and CDR2 is YFSETQ. Unmatched junction bases numbered 8, after V lost 0 bases and J lost 9 bases. DNA for the CDR3: TGCGCCAGCAGCTTGGAATTAGCGGGGACGGTTGAGCAGTTCTTC. This encodes CASSLELAGTVEQFF. The variable domain in full, completed from reference TRBV5-1 and TRBJ2-1, reads KAGVTQTPRYLIKTRGQQVTLSCSPISGHRSVSWYQQTPGQGLQFLFEYFSETQRNKGNFPGRFSGRQFSNSRSEMNVSTLELGDSALYLCASSLELAGTVEQFFGPGTRLTVL.

Of note for this clone: This sample includes further DNA sequences coding for the same CDR3. This chain joins TRBV5-1 and TRBJ1-3, with a tentative D call TRBD1 (6 bases). V dropped 5 bases and J dropped 0 bases, with 9 bases sitting between them. The CDR3 contains 14 residues. Germline V CDR1 and CDR2: SGHRS, YFSETQ. The CDR3, as DNA: TGCGCCAGCAGTCCGACAGGCTCTGGAAACACCATATATTTT. It yields the protein CASSPTGSGNTIYF.

This clone turned up a few times. The genes are TRBV28 and TRBJ1-1, with unresolved D. The V end was cut by 4 bases, the J end by 1 base, with 13 bases between. The CDR3 is 15 amino acids. CDR1 and CDR2 from the germline V gene are MDHEN and SYDVKM. CDR3 bases: TGTGCCAGCAGTTCTCATCGGTCTTCGAACACTGAAGCTTTCTTT. Protein: CASSSHRSSNTEAFF.

The rearrangement links TRBV10-2 to TRBJ2-3; a weak D match, TRBD2 (6 bases). Trimming stripped 4 bases from V and 7 bases from J, with 12 bases between. The germline CDR1 and CDR2 sequences are WSHSY and SAAADI. CDR3 length equals 13 residues. The CDR3 coding sequence is TGCGCCAGCAGTGTGGAGCGGGCTTATACGCAGTATTTT. It encodes CASSVERAYTQYF.

The chain recombines TRBV30 with TRBJ1-3; D is uncertain. The CDR3 runs 13 residues. V was cut by 0 bases and J by 2 bases, with 5 bases left in between. Per germline, CDR1 GTSNPN and CDR2 SVGIG (reference sequence). The CDR3 loop is CAWSVGAGNTIYF. The CDR3 DNA sequence: TGTGCCTGGAGTGTCGGGGCTGGAAACACCATATATTTT.

The chain combines TRBV30 with TRBJ1-2; 10 positions agree with TRBD1. Germline V gene lookup returns CDR1 GTSNPN and CDR2 SVGIG (reference sequence). This CDR3 region has 17 residues. V lost 0 bases, J lost 8 bases, and 15 bases stayed unmatched. DNA of the CDR3: TGTGCCTGGAGTGTACCTCACGTCCCCGGGACAGGGGTAGGCTACACCTTC. This codes for CAWSVPHVPGTGVGYTF. The full variable domain, its missing parts supplied by reference TRBV30 and TRBJ1-2, is SQTIHQWPATLVQPVGSPLSLECTVEGTSNPNLYWYRQAAGRGLQLLFYSVGIGQISSEVPQNLSASRPQDRQFILSSKKLLLSDSGFYLCAWSVPHVPGTGVGYTFGSGTRLTVV.

The chain combines TRBV5-1 with TRBJ2-2; TRBD2 agrees at 10 bases. Per germline, CDR1 SGHRS and CDR2 YFSETQ. The CDR3 is made up of 18 amino acids. J gave up 5 bases and V 4 bases, and 14 bases lay outside the gene matches. Here the CDR3 reads CASSLSGGPLRGTGELFF. The CDR3 DNA reads as TGCGCCAGCAGCCTTAGCGGGGGGCCCTTACGAGGAACCGGGGAGCTGTTTTTT.

This chain links TRBV11-3 with TRBJ1-1; D perhaps matches TRBD1 (6 bases). Germline-derived CDR1 and CDR2 are SGHNT and YENEEA. The length of the CDR3 is 15 residues. Trimming took 3 bases from V and 0 from J, leaving 11 bases between them. This chain's CDR3 is CASSLAGDMNTEAFF. DNA of the CDR3: TGTGCCAGCAGCTTGGCAGGGGACATGAACACTGAAGCTTTCTTT.

The chain is built from TRBV28 and TRBJ2-3; 12 nucleotides align to TRBD2. The CDR3 loop spans 16 amino acids. Trimming removed 4 bases from V and 4 bases from J; junction bases left unmatched: 6. CDR1 is MDHEN and CDR2 is SYDVKM in the germline V gene. CDR3 bases: TGTGCCAGCAGTTCCCCTCTAGCGGGGGGGCCAGATACGCAGTATTTT. Its protein is CASSSPLAGGPDTQYF.

V gene TRBV3-1 (or the pseudogene TRBV3-2) combines with J gene TRBJ2-2; 8 bases align to TRBD2. From germline, CDR1 is LGHDT and CDR2 YNNKEL (reference sequence). This CDR3 is built from 19 residues. V shed 1 base, J shed 1 base, and the junction held 11 bases outside the gene matches. The CDR3 DNA reads TGTGCCAGCAGCCAAGGGCGGGGGGCCTCTTTCGGGAACACCGGGGAGCTGTTTTTT. Translating it yields CASSQGRGASFGNTGELFF.

The table lists this clone with a few counts. This rearrangement joins TRBV27 to TRBJ2-7; 12 bases align to TRBD1. V shed 5 bases, J shed 6 bases, and the junction held 5 bases outside the gene matches. From germline, CDR1 is MNHEY and CDR2 SMNVEV (reference sequence). CDR3 size: 14 residues. The CDR3 bases are TGTGCCAGCAGTCCCGGGACAGGGGGCGGCGAGCAGTACTTC. Its translation is CASSPGTGGGEQYF.

V is TRBV11-3 and J is TRBJ1-6; D is ambiguous. V was trimmed by 0 bases and J by 14 bases, leaving 11 bases between them. The V gene's germline CDR1 is SGHNT and CDR2 YENEEA. CDR3 size: 13 residues. The CDR3 reads CASSLEDRTALHF. The CDR3 DNA reads TGTGCCAGCAGCTTAGAGGACCGGACTGCCCTCCACTTT.

The chain links TRBV7-2 to TRBJ2-2; possible D gene TRBD2, 7 bases. CDR3 length: 16 amino acids. CDR1 SGHTA and CDR2 FQGNSA come from the germline V gene. V was shortened by 0 bases and J by 2 bases, with 10 bases between the two germline ends. CDR3 in amino acids: CASSLAGGPNTGELFF. The CDR3 nucleotides read TGTGCCAGCAGCTTAGCCGGGGGGCCAAACACCGGGGAGCTGTTTTTT.

This clone appeared a single time. The chain couples TRBV9 to TRBJ2-1; a weak D match, TRBD1 (5 bases). Trimming took off 5 bases at V and 2 bases at J, with 14 bases between the two ends. The CDR3 loop spans 15 amino acids. Germline-derived CDR1 and CDR2 are SGDLS and YYNGEE. CDR3 in DNA: TGTGCCAGCAGTCTCGACAGTCCAACCTACAATGAGCAGTTCTTC. Its translation: CASSLDSPTYNEQFF.

The gene calls are TRBV4-2 and TRBJ2-7; 7 nucleotides line up with TRBD1. Germline CDR1 reads LGHNA; CDR2 reads YNFKEQ. This CDR3 has 14 residues. The J segment lost 2 bases and the V segment lost 2 bases, leaving 3 bases of the junction unmatched. CDR3 DNA: TGTGCCAGCAGCCAAAGGACAGGAGCCTACGAGCAGTACTTC. It codes for CASSQRTGAYEQYF.

The chain recombines TRBV30 with TRBJ2-3; D uncertain. Germline V gives CDR1 GTSNPN, CDR2 SVGIG (reference sequence). With 2 bases removed from V and 0 bases from J, the gap between germline ends came to 12 bases. There are 15 residues in the CDR3. CDR3 amino acids: CAWSSRQVSTDTQYF. The CDR3, as DNA: TGTGCCTGGAGTAGTAGGCAGGTTAGCACAGATACGCAGTATTTT.

The chain uses TRBV7-2 and TRBJ1-5; 9 positions agree with TRBD1. The CDR3 length is 15 residues. CDR1 and CDR2 (germline): SGHTA, FQGNSA. V lost 5 bases and J lost 1; bases outside the gene matches: 3. Here the CDR3 reads CASSTQGASNQPQHF. The CDR3 DNA reads TGTGCCAGCAGCACACAGGGGGCGAGCAATCAGCCCCAGCATTTT.

The chain links TRBV24-1 to TRBJ2-3, with 14 positions matching TRBD2. J lost 1 base, V lost 11 bases, and 10 bases had no gene match. CDR3 length equals 17 residues. The germline V gene has CDR1 KGHDR and CDR2 SFDVKD. CDR3 sequence (DNA): TGTGCCAGCCCGGGACTAGCGGGGGAACTGGGCACAGATACGCAGTATTTT. As protein: CASPGLAGELGTDTQYF.

The CDR3 sequence: CATTVSRGPSGELFF. DNA for the CDR3: TGTGCCACCACTGTTTCGAGGGGGCCCTCCGGGGAGCTGTTTTTT. The rearrangement links TRBV2 to TRBJ2-2; 7 bases are a match to TRBD1. The germline V gene has CDR1 SNHLY and CDR2 FYNNEI. The trim removed 10 bases at V and 6 bases at J, leaving 14 bases unmatched. The CDR3 covers 15 residues.

This chain joins TRBV4-3 and TRBJ1-2, with 8 bases that match TRBD1. Losses at the gene ends were 4 bases for V and 4 bases for J; bases not matched to a gene: 5. This CDR3 comprises 14 residues. Germline-derived CDR1 and CDR2 are LGHNA and YSLEER. CDR3 coding DNA: TGCGCCAGCAGCCTTCGGACAGGGTCCTATGGCTACACCTTC. Translation gives CASSLRTGSYGYTF.